This T cell receptor beta chain derives from a study of shared clonotypes between healthy human individuals. It was CD45RO-negative cells, positively selected for CCR7, that made up naive CD8 cells, with terminally differentiated effector memory CD45RA+ cells excluded. Each donor was a Caucasian adult residing in Nashville, Tennessee. Germline CDR1 MDHEN, CDR2 SYDVKM. The CDR3 length is 15 residues. With V trimmed by 8 bases and J by 5 bases, 9 bases remained unmatched. Turning to this clone: As yet, its antigen is unknown.

The study's findings and limits: Large depth notwithstanding, sorted-subset sequencing proved incomplete by rarefaction. As a rule, naive subsets had a larger estimated richness than memory subsets.

Assay used: immunoSEQ multiplex PCR; TCRdb lists only in-frame clones, some missing. This table has about 2 million clones, approximately 94% appearing once. This sequence was found in a man aged 18-30 years in good health. V is TRBV28 and J is TRBJ1-2, with TRBD1 matching over 12 bases. Sequencing was done on a sample of naive CD8+ T cells sorted from blood. The DNA for the CDR3 is TGTGCCAGCGGACGGGACAGGGGGCTAGGATATGGCTACACCTTC. Protein product: CASGRDRGLGYGYTF.